The clone carrying this TCR beta chain appeared many times. Its cognate antigen is unknown. At one end, the junction sequence differs from germline, possibly due to a read error. The sample belongs to a study of response to subunit inactivated influenza vaccine. The study, taken as a whole, reports: Each seasonal influenza vaccination, the authors suggested, recruits few new T cells.

Germline CDR1 and CDR2: SGHRS and YFSETQ. This CDR3 has 12 amino acids. One entry per CDR3 protein results from TCRdb running MiXCR on the RT-PCR reads. The sample records 500,000 to 600,000 distinct CDR3 sequences, roughly 12% being singletons. V usage is TRBV5-1 and J usage is TRBJ2-1, with D possibly TRBD2 on 6 matching bases. The source material was PBMCs from blood, sampled on the day of vaccination. This sequence was found in a man aged 45-65 years who received an inactivated influenza vaccine. The CDR3 DNA reads as TGTGCCAGCAGCTTAGGAGGGGATGAGCAGTTCTTC. Its translation: CASSLGGDEQFF.